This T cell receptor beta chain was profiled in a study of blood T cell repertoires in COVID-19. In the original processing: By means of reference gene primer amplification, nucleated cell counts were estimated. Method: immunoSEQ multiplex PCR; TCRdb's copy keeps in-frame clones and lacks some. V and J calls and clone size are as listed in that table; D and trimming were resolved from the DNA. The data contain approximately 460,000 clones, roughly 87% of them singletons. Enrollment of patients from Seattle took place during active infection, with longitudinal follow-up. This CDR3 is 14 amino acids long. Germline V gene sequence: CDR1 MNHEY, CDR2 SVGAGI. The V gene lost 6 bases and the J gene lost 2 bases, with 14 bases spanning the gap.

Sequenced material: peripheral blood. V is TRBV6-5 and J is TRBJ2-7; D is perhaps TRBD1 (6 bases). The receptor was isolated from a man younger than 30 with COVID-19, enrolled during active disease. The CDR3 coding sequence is TGTGCCAGCAGCCGTGGGACACAAGCCTACGAGCAGTACTTC. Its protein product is CASSRGTQAYEQYF.